This TCR beta chain is drawn from a study of blood T cells in healthy people across ages. A J-beta primer mix and a sample-barcoded 5' primer were used in a second PCR of about 7 to 12 cycles. TCRdb reprocessed the 5' RACE reads with MiXCR, giving one entry per CDR3 protein. The sample has hundreds of thousands of distinct CDR3 sequences, about 61% seen once. Roughly 9.2 milliliters of peripheral blood were drawn from each donor into EDTA-treated tubes. A note on this clonotype: Given a much more abundant clone one base away, this may be a read error.

Specimen: blood. This clonotype was obtained from a man aged 40-49 years in good health.

The CDR3 DNA reads as TGCGCCAGCAGCTTGGCGGGACAGGGAATGACACCCCTCCACTTT. Protein product: CASSLAGQGMTPLHF. The chain couples TRBV5-1 to TRBJ1-6; 9 bases fit TRBD1. Germline CDR1 is SGHRS and CDR2 is YFSETQ. CDR3 size: 15 residues. J gave up 11 bases and V 0 bases, and 6 bases lay outside the gene matches. Based on the CDR3 plus reference TRBV5-1 and TRBJ1-6, the full variable domain is KAGVTQTPRYLIKTRGQQVTLSCSPISGHRSVSWYQQTPGQGLQFLFEYFSETQRNKGNFPGRFSGRQFSNSRSEMNVSTLELGDSALYLCASSLAGQGMTPLHFGNGTRLTVT.